This T cell receptor beta chain derives from a study of CD8 T cells in Susac syndrome. The multiple sclerosis controls consisted of treatment-naive patients with relapsing-remitting disease, either stable or active. Random hexamers were used to reverse transcribe the RNA input (about 0.5 to 1 ug). One entry per CDR3 protein, called by TCRdb with MiXCR from the immunoSEQ multiplex PCR reads. This sample has approximately 53,000 distinct CDR3 sequences; around 93% occur once, and the top ten carry about 0.51%. With 2 bases removed from V and 9 bases from J, the gap between germline ends came to 5 bases. The germline V gene has CDR1 MNHNY and CDR2 SVGAGI (reference sequence). This CDR3 is built from 11 residues.

Sequenced material: CD8+ T cells from PBMCs. The sequence was obtained from a human donor with multiple sclerosis. J is TRBJ2-1 and V is TRBV6-6; D is ambiguous. The CDR3 reads CASSYGIEQFF. CDR3 coding DNA: TGTGCCAGCAGTTACGGGATTGAGCAGTTCTTC.